This record concerns one TCR beta chain sequence. The entry originates in a study of blood T cell repertoires in COVID-19. About the research overall: Samples of COVID-19 (acute and convalescent) were obtained from the United States, Italy and Spain. T cells, B-cell-depleted T cells, or PBMCs supplied cDNA or gDNA.

This CDR3 region has 14 residues. Germline V lookup: CDR1 LGHDT, CDR2 YNNKEL (reference sequence). Between the trimmed V and J ends, which lost 2 bases and 4 bases, there was a span of 11 bases. Source study methods: Reference gene primer amplification gave estimated nucleated cell counts. This table comes from immunoSEQ multiplex PCR, and its TCRdb copy is limited to in-frame clones, with some not included. V and J calls and clone size are given by that table; D and trimming were obtained from the DNA. The sample has 200,000 to 250,000 clones, roughly 85% seen once. Sequencing input: peripheral blood. The gene calls are TRBV3-1 (or the pseudogene TRBV3-2) and TRBJ1-1; D is ambiguous. This clonotype was sampled from a woman aged 18-29 years who had recovered from COVID-19. The CDR3 sequence is CASSQYTPSTEAFF. CDR3 coding DNA: TGTGCCAGCAGCCAATACACACCCAGCACTGAAGCTTTCTTT.